This T cell receptor beta chain was documented in a study of a mutant IDH1 vaccine in newly diagnosed glioma. Profiling relied on immunoSEQ multiplex PCR, and the TCRdb table lists in-frame clones only, not all of them. Of 49,000 or so clones in the sample, just under 80% were seen once. The time point denotes: week 5, during vaccination. Doses comprised 300 ug of mutant IDH1 20-mer peptide each, plus topical imiquimod. CDR1 is SGHNT, CDR2 YYREEE, per germline (reference sequence). There are 10 residues in the CDR3. Trimming pared 2 bases from V and 6 bases from J, leaving 2 bases between. This clone has only one observation. The antigen remains unidentified.

The sequences come from PBMCs, collected from a glioma patient whose treatment included an IDH1 peptide vaccine. The receptor's source is a middle-aged woman with glioma. The V and J genes are TRBV5-4 and TRBJ1-2; D is undetermined. DNA of the CDR3: TGTGCCAGCAGCTTTCATGGCTACACCTTC. Protein product: CASSFHGYTF.